The 29 T cell receptor beta chains listed next were all sequenced from one sample in a study of blood T cell repertoires in COVID-19. Produced via immunoSEQ multiplex PCR; TCRdb's table is partial and in-frame only. This table holds 25,000 to 35,000 clones, 75% to 85% found once. Sequencing used peripheral blood. Receptors originate from a man aged 55 to 70 with active COVID-19.

The V call is TRBV2, the J call TRBJ2-3, with 8 bases identical to TRBD2. With V trimmed by 3 bases and J by 2 bases, 4 bases remained unmatched. This CDR3 has 15 amino acids. Per the germline V gene, CDR1 is SNHLY and CDR2 is FYNNEI. The CDR3 coding sequence is TGTGCCAGCAGTGAGGATAGCGGGACCACAGATACGCAGTATTTT. Its translation is CASSEDSGTTDTQYF.

The chain recombines TRBV5-4 with TRBJ2-5, with 8 bases matching TRBD1. In germline, CDR1 is SGHNT, CDR2 YYREEE (reference sequence). V was pared by 0 bases and J by 4 bases, with 5 bases of the junction left unmatched. This CDR3 comprises 15 residues. The CDR3: CASSLADRVLETQYF. The DNA for the CDR3 is TGTGCCAGCAGCTTGGCGGACAGGGTGTTAGAGACCCAGTACTTC.

The gene calls are TRBV18 and TRBJ2-7; D gene uncertain. V was cut by 3 bases and J by 7 bases, with 13 bases left in between. CDR1 is KGHSH and CDR2 is LQKENI in the germline V gene. The length of the CDR3 is 13 residues. CDR3: CASSPLQAGEQYF. The CDR3 bases are TGTGCCAGCTCACCCCTCCAGGCTGGTGAGCAGTACTTC.

This clone occurred a few times. This sequence joins TRBV15 and TRBJ2-6, with 9 bases fitting TRBD1. V shed 3 bases, J shed 0 bases, and the junction held 9 bases outside the gene matches. Germline lookup yields CDR1 LNHNV and CDR2 YYDKDF (reference sequence). This CDR3 is 19 amino acids long. CDR3 coding DNA: TGTGCCACCAGCAGTATACAGGGGGCGCGAATCTCTGGGGCCAACGTCCTGACTTTC. As protein: CATSSIQGARISGANVLTF.

This chain links TRBV6-1 with TRBJ2-7; 8 nucleotides line up with TRBD2. V trimming: 4 bases; J trimming: 0 bases; junction bases outside the gene matches: 11. Germline CDR1 is MNHNS and CDR2 is SASEGT. There are 17 residues in the CDR3. CDR3 region: CASSGRAGGPSSYEQYF. CDR3 DNA sequence: TGTGCCAGCAGTGGACGGGCGGGAGGCCCGAGCTCCTACGAGCAGTACTTC.

This clone turned up a few times. Distinct nucleotide sequences in the sample also encode this CDR3. This sequence joins TRBV7-3 and TRBJ2-1; 9 bases fit TRBD2. The CDR3 runs to 15 residues. V shed 4 bases and J 4 bases; nucleotides not matched to a gene: 5. The V gene's germline CDR1 is SGHTA and CDR2 FQGTGA. DNA of the CDR3: TGTGCCAGCAGCTCGCCGACTAGCGGATACAATGAGCAGTTCTTC. It yields the protein CASSSPTSGYNEQFF.

This clone was seen a single time. A read error may produce the germline difference seen at one junction end. The chain combines TRBV7-2 with TRBJ1-2; maybe TRBD1 (5 bases). Germline CDR1 SGHTA, CDR2 FQGNSA. This CDR3 comprises 11 residues. For the CDR3, the DNA is TGTGCCAGCAGCCCCGGGGACTACGGCGAGTTC. It is translated as CASSPGDYGEF.

The chain uses TRBV7-8 and TRBJ1-3; 7 positions match TRBD1. The CDR3 runs to 15 residues. Germline V gene data show CDR1 as SGHVS and CDR2 as FQNEAQ. The V gene end was trimmed by 3 bases and the J gene end by 5 bases; junction bases not matched to a gene: 7. Here the CDR3 DNA reads TGTGCCAGCAGCTTTCAGACAGGGCAGAGAAACACCATATATTTT. Its translation: CASSFQTGQRNTIYF.

The CDR3 loop is CSASGGLIENEQFF. The CDR3 DNA is TGCAGTGCTAGTGGCGGGTTGATAGAAAATGAGCAGTTCTTC. The rearrangement links TRBV20-1 to TRBJ2-1, with D maybe TRBD2 (5 bases). The ends were cut back, 3 bases at V and 7 bases at J, with 16 bases in the middle. The CDR3 is 14 amino acids. Germline CDR1 is DFQATT and CDR2 is SNEGSKA (reference sequence).

The chain employs TRBV9 and TRBJ2-7; 7 nucleotides agree with TRBD1. V trimming: 3 bases; J trimming: 4 bases; junction bases outside the gene matches: 7. The CDR3 length is 14 residues. Germline V lookup: CDR1 SGDLS, CDR2 YYNGEE. CDR3 in DNA: TGTGCCAGCAGCGAAGATACAGGGGAATACGAGCAGTACTTC. Its translation: CASSEDTGEYEQYF.

The rearrangement links TRBV11-3 to TRBJ1-1; D not resolved. Germline V CDR1 and CDR2: SGHNT, YENEEA. The V end was cut by 1 base, the J end by 4 bases, with 7 bases between. The CDR3 runs to 13 residues. CDR3 protein: CASSLGPSTEAFF. CDR3 nucleotide sequence: TGTGCCAGCAGCTTAGGGCCCAGCACTGAAGCTTTCTTT.

This clone turned up a few times. The V gene is TRBV7-2, the J gene TRBJ2-1; D remains ambiguous. CDR3 length equals 13 residues. The V end was cut by 3 bases, the J end by 0 bases, with 3 bases between. The V gene's germline CDR1 is SGHTA and CDR2 FQGNSA. CDR3 coding DNA: TGTGCCAGCAGCTTTAGCTCCTACAATGAGCAGTTCTTC. Its translation is CASSFSSYNEQFF.

This clone is deemed medium-sized (0.01 to 0.1%). The chain uses TRBV7-9 and TRBJ2-3, with 13 bases identical to TRBD2. Germline CDR1 reads SEHNR; CDR2 reads FQNEAQ (reference sequence). This CDR3 comprises 18 residues. Unmatched junction bases numbered 9, after V lost 5 bases and J lost 1 base. CDR3 nucleotides: TGTGCCAGCAGCAAAGGACTAGCGGGAGTGTCGGGCACAGATACGCAGTATTTT. It is translated as CASSKGLAGVSGTDTQYF.

The chain has TRBV29-1 and TRBJ2-7; possibly TRBD1 for D (5 bases). With 4 bases removed from V and 2 bases from J, the gap between germline ends came to 9 bases. The germline gives CDR1 SQVTM, CDR2 ANQGSEA. This CDR3 comprises 12 residues. The CDR3 here is CSVGDRTYEQYF. In DNA, the CDR3 is TGCAGCGTTGGTGACAGAACCTACGAGCAGTACTTC.

V usage is TRBV29-1 and J usage is TRBJ1-2; 7 bases align to TRBD1. The V and J ends lost 4 bases and 0 bases, in that order; junction bases with no gene match: 5. This CDR3 is built from 14 residues. Germline assignment: CDR1 SQVTM and CDR2 ANQGSEA. The CDR3, as DNA: TGCAGCGTTGGGAGAGGGGGCCCTAACTATGGCTACACCTTC. This encodes CSVGRGGPNYGYTF.

This chain uses TRBV6-1 with TRBJ1-5, with D unresolved. This CDR3 spans 13 amino acids. Germline-derived CDR1 and CDR2 are MNHNS and SASEGT. Deletions cut 2 bases from V and 6 bases from J, with 8 bases between. DNA of the CDR3: TGTGCCAGCAGTGAAAACATGATTCAGCCCCAGCATTTT. This gives the protein CASSENMIQPQHF.

V is TRBV5-6 and J is TRBJ2-1; 9 bases align to TRBD1. The ends lost 0 bases at V and 3 bases at J; junction bases unmatched: 4. CDR1 is SGHDT, CDR2 YYEEEE, per germline. The CDR3 length is 16 residues. CDR3 residues: CASSLAGQGRYNEQFF. In DNA, the CDR3 is TGTGCCAGCAGCTTGGCGGGACAGGGACGCTACAATGAGCAGTTCTTC.

This clone was recorded only once. This chain uses TRBV5-6 with TRBJ1-2, with D perhaps matching TRBD1 (5 bases). V was shortened by 4 bases and J by 9 bases, with 13 bases between the two germline ends. CDR3 size: 12 residues. Germline assignment: CDR1 SGHDT and CDR2 YYEEEE. The CDR3 protein is CASSVGHLSYTF. The DNA for the CDR3 is TGTGCCAGCAGCGTAGGACACCTGAGCTACACCTTC.

The chain is built from TRBV7-9 and TRBJ2-2, with D maybe TRBD2 (6 bases). Trimming stripped 1 base from V and 5 bases from J, with 17 bases between. The germline V gene encodes CDR1 SEHNR and CDR2 FQNEAQ (reference sequence). This CDR3 contains 17 residues. DNA for the CDR3: TGTGCCAGCAGCTTAGGGGACTCCTGGGGTGGAACCGGGGAGCTGTTTTTT. Amino acid sequence: CASSLGDSWGGTGELFF.

Note on this clone: The junction departs from germline at one end; a sequencing error may be responsible. The V gene is TRBV7-9, the J gene TRBJ1-3; tentative D call: TRBD1 (6 bases). The germline CDR1 and CDR2 sequences are SEHNR and FQNEAQ (reference sequence). The CDR3 totals 13 residues. This CDR3 reads CASSLGQLNTIYF. DNA of the CDR3: TGTGCCAGCAGTTTAGGACAGTTAAACACCATATATTTT.

This clone was seen just once. The J gene is TRBJ2-1, the V gene TRBV10-1; no reliable D call. There are 12 residues in the CDR3. The germline gives CDR1 WNHNN, CDR2 SYGVQD (reference sequence). V lost 0 bases and J lost 9, with 6 bases in between. The CDR3 coding sequence is TGCGCCAGCAGTGAGTCGCGAGGTGAGCAGTTCTTC. It codes for CASSESRGEQFF.

The V and J genes are TRBV11-2 and TRBJ2-1, with D possibly being TRBD2 (7 bases). The CDR3 length is 17 residues. Per germline, CDR1 SGHAT and CDR2 FQNNGV. V lost 4 bases to trimming and J lost 0 bases, with 16 bases between them. The CDR3 loop reads CASSSRGGGNSYNEQFF. The CDR3 DNA reads as TGTGCCAGCAGCTCAAGGGGGGGCGGGAACTCCTACAATGAGCAGTTCTTC.

The chain combines TRBV19 with TRBJ1-1; possible D gene TRBD1, 6 bases. The germline gives CDR1 LNHDA, CDR2 SQIVND (reference sequence). The CDR3 has 13 amino acids. V lost 3 bases to trimming and J lost 5 bases, with 10 bases between them. The CDR3 sequence is CASSMGTPTEAFF. The CDR3 DNA reads as TGTGCCAGTAGTATGGGGACACCGACTGAAGCTTTCTTT.

The gene calls are TRBV5-1 and TRBJ2-7; TRBD2 matches 7 bases. The CDR3 is made up of 14 amino acids. The J segment lost 5 bases and the V segment lost 3 bases, leaving 8 bases of the junction unmatched. Germline CDR1 is SGHRS and CDR2 is YFSETQ. This CDR3 reads CASSSRLASDEQYF. The CDR3 coding sequence is TGCGCCAGCAGCTCCCGACTAGCCTCTGACGAGCAGTACTTC.

The chain carries TRBV28 and TRBJ2-7; 7 bases line up with TRBD2. Germline CDR1 reads MDHEN; CDR2 reads SYDVKM. The length of the CDR3 is 12 residues. The chain's CDR3 is CAGGISSYEQYF. In DNA form, the CDR3 reads TGTGCGGGGGGGATCAGCTCCTACGAGCAGTACTTC.

This rearrangement joins TRBV19 to TRBJ2-1; TRBD2 agrees at 11 bases. The CDR3 extends over 14 amino acids. The junction had 2 bases not matched to a gene; V was cut back by 6 bases and J by 4 bases. Germline loops: CDR1 LNHDA, CDR2 SQIVND (reference sequence). The CDR3 DNA follows: TGTGCCAGTAGACGACTAGCGGGGTACAATGAGCAGTTCTTC. Its protein is CASRRLAGYNEQFF.

The chain is built from TRBV7-8 and TRBJ2-7, with 11 bases matching TRBD1. This CDR3 has 17 amino acids. Germline trimming cut 5 bases from V and 0 bases from J; bases unmatched to any gene: 9. CDR1 is SGHVS and CDR2 is FQNEAQ in the germline V gene. In DNA, the CDR3 is TGTGCCAGCAGCACAGACTTCGGACAGGGGGCCTCCTACGAGCAGTACTTC. Translated: CASSTDFGQGASYEQYF.

The chain recombines TRBV5-1 with TRBJ2-7; 7 nucleotides line up with TRBD1. V lost 3 bases to trimming and J lost 3 bases; unmatched junction nucleotides: 9. This CDR3 spans 15 amino acids. The germline gives CDR1 SGHRS, CDR2 YFSETQ. As DNA, the CDR3 is TGCGCCAGCAGCTGGGGGCAGGGGGTCTACTACGAGCAGTACTTC. It translates to CASSWGQGVYYEQYF.

This clone occurred once. The chain has TRBV6-5 and TRBJ2-3, with 9 bases fitting TRBD1. In germline, CDR1 is MNHEY, CDR2 SVGAGI. CDR3 length: 13 residues. As DNA, the CDR3 is TGTGGGGGGACAGGGACTAGCACAGATACGCAGTATTTT. It encodes CGGTGTSTDTQYF.